This is a list of T cell receptor beta chains from one sample in a study of shared clonotypes between healthy human individuals. TCRdb's table, derived via immunoSEQ multiplex PCR, lists solely in-frame clones and lacks some. The table shows some 1.5 million clones, with roughly 96% occurring only once. The sequenced material came from naive CD4+ T cells sorted from blood. The receptors shown here come from a man aged 25 to 40 in good health. The CDR3 runs from the conserved cysteine through the conserved F or W. D genes are given only for firm matches. Some rows mark clone size as missing; the rest say once, few, many or name a class of expanded clone.

J gene: TRBJ2-5
V gene: TRBV27
D gene: NA
clone size: NA
CDR3 DNA: TGTGCCAGCAGTTTTTCAGGGCTGCCGGCCCAGTACTTC
CDR3 protein: CASSFSGLPAQYF

J gene: TRBJ2-1
V gene: TRBV7-9
D gene: TRBD2
clone size: NA
CDR3 DNA: TGTGCCAGCAGCTCTATAGCGGGAGGGCCGAATGAGCAGTTCTTC
CDR3 protein: CASSSIAGGPNEQFF

J gene: TRBJ2-3
V gene: TRBV9
D gene: NA
clone size: NA
CDR3 DNA: TGTGCCAGCAGCGTAGCGCCGGGTGCAGATACGCAGTATTTT
CDR3 protein: CASSVAPGADTQYF

J gene: TRBJ1-1
V gene: TRBV7-9
D gene: NA
clone size: NA
CDR3 DNA: TGTGCCAGCAGCAGACAGCAGAACACTGAAGCTTTCTTT
CDR3 protein: CASSRQQNTEAFF

J gene: TRBJ1-5
V gene: TRBV11-2
D gene: NA
clone size: NA
CDR3 DNA: TGTGCCAGCAGCTTACGGGGAGACACGAATCAGCCCCAGCATTTT
CDR3 protein: CASSLRGDTNQPQHF

J gene: TRBJ2-1
V gene: TRBV9
D gene: NA
clone size: NA
CDR3 DNA: TGTGCCAGCAGCGTAGGGCTAGGCAGCTCCTACAATGAGCAGTTCTTC
CDR3 protein: CASSVGLGSSYNEQFF

J gene: TRBJ2-3
V gene: TRBV5-1
D gene: TRBD1
clone size: NA
CDR3 DNA: TGCGCCAGCAGCTTGAGAGCGGTTATCAGGGGGGATACGCAGTATTTT
CDR3 protein: CASSLRAVIRGDTQYF

J gene: TRBJ1-1
V gene: TRBV4-2
D gene: TRBD1
clone size: NA
CDR3 DNA: TGTGCCAGCAGCCAAGTTATTTGGGACAGCCTAGTGTCGAACACTGAAGCTTTCTTT
CDR3 protein: CASSQVIWDSLVSNTEAFF

J gene: TRBJ1-5
V gene: TRBV7-2
D gene: NA
clone size: NA
CDR3 DNA: TGTGCCAGCAGCCTGAACAGGGATAGCAATCAGCCCCAGCATTTT
CDR3 protein: CASSLNRDSNQPQHF

J gene: TRBJ1-2
V gene: TRBV28
D gene: NA
clone size: NA
CDR3 DNA: TGTGCCAGCGCGTTAACGTCCTCAGGGGCCGGCTATGGCTACACCTTC
CDR3 protein: CASALTSSGAGYGYTF

J gene: TRBJ1-1
V gene: TRBV5-4
D gene: NA
clone size: NA
CDR3 DNA: TGTGCCAGCAGCTTGGACCCGAACACTGAAGCTTTCTTT
CDR3 protein: CASSLDPNTEAFF

J gene: TRBJ2-7
V gene: TRBV5-4
D gene: TRBD1
clone size: NA
CDR3 DNA: TGTGCCAGCAGCTTGGAGCTGACAGGGGCTTCGTGGGAGCAGTACTTC
CDR3 protein: CASSLELTGASWEQYF

J gene: TRBJ2-3
V gene: TRBV6-1
D gene: TRBD1
clone size: NA
CDR3 DNA: TGTGCCAGCATTGAGGGGACAGGGTGGGGTACGCAGTATTTT
CDR3 protein: CASIEGTGWGTQYF

J gene: TRBJ2-1
V gene: TRBV7-9
D gene: NA
clone size: NA
CDR3 DNA: TGTGCCAGCAGCTCAGGTACGGGGACCTACAATGAGCAGTTCTTC
CDR3 protein: CASSSGTGTYNEQFF

J gene: TRBJ2-3
V gene: TRBV11-1
D gene: TRBD1
clone size: NA
CDR3 DNA: TGTGCCAGCAGCTTCCGGGACAGGGGGCGAGATACGCAGTATTTT
CDR3 protein: CASSFRDRGRDTQYF

J gene: TRBJ2-5
V gene: TRBV14
D gene: TRBD2
clone size: NA
CDR3 DNA: TGTGCCAGCAGCCAAATAACTAGCGGGAGGTACCAAGAGACCCAGTACTTC
CDR3 protein: CASSQITSGRYQETQYF

J gene: TRBJ2-5
V gene: TRBV27
D gene: NA
clone size: NA
CDR3 DNA: TGTGCCAGCAGTTTCGTGGGTTCCCAAGAGACCCAGTACTTC
CDR3 protein: CASSFVGSQETQYF

J gene: TRBJ1-2
V gene: TRBV18
D gene: TRBD1
clone size: NA
CDR3 DNA: TGTGCCAGCTCACTCGGCGGGACAGCACTCACCTTC
CDR3 protein: CASSLGGTALTF

J gene: TRBJ2-6
V gene: TRBV11-2
D gene: NA
clone size: NA
CDR3 DNA: TGTGCCAGCAGCTTAGTAAAAGGGTTGGCTGGGGCCAACGTCCTGACTTTC
CDR3 protein: CASSLVKGLAGANVLTF

J gene: TRBJ2-7
V gene: TRBV14
D gene: NA
clone size: NA
CDR3 DNA: TGTGCCAGCAGCCAAGGAAACAGGGCGTACGAGCAGTACTTC
CDR3 protein: CASSQGNRAYEQYF

J gene: TRBJ2-7
V gene: TRBV7-9
D gene: TRBD1
clone size: NA
CDR3 DNA: TGTGCCAGCAGCTCTATTACCGGGACAGCCCAAGCCTACGAGCAGTACTTC
CDR3 protein: CASSSITGTAQAYEQYF

J gene: TRBJ2-2
V gene: TRBV18
D gene: NA
clone size: NA
CDR3 DNA: TGTGCCAGCTTCGTAAAGGCAGGGGCGAACACCGGGGAGCTGTTTTTT
CDR3 protein: CASFVKAGANTGELFF

J gene: TRBJ2-3
V gene: TRBV9
D gene: TRBD2
clone size: few
CDR3 DNA: TGTGCCAGCAGCTCCCGGACTAGCGGCTACACAGATACGCAGTATTTT
CDR3 protein: CASSSRTSGYTDTQYF

J gene: TRBJ1-4
V gene: TRBV4-3
D gene: NA
clone size: NA
CDR3 DNA: TGCGCCAGCAGCCAAGATCGACCAACTAATGAAAAACTGTTTTTT
CDR3 protein: CASSQDRPTNEKLFF

J gene: TRBJ2-2
V gene: TRBV27
D gene: NA
clone size: NA
CDR3 DNA: TGTGCCAGCCGGACGTTCGTGGAACACGCGAACACCGGGGAGCTGTTTTTT
CDR3 protein: CASRTFVEHANTGELFF

J gene: TRBJ2-2
V gene: TRBV7-2
D gene: NA
clone size: NA
CDR3 DNA: TGTGCCAGCGGCAATGGGCCGCGGGAGCTGTTTTTT
CDR3 protein: CASGNGPRELFF

J gene: TRBJ2-1
V gene: TRBV7-3
D gene: TRBD2
clone size: NA
CDR3 DNA: TGTGCCAGCAGCGCGATAGCGGGACAACTTAATGAGCAGTTCTTC
CDR3 protein: CASSAIAGQLNEQFF

J gene: TRBJ1-1
V gene: TRBV25-1
D gene: TRBD1
clone size: NA
CDR3 DNA: TGTGCCAGCAGACTACAGGGGGCGACTGAAGCTTTCTTT
CDR3 protein: CASRLQGATEAFF

J gene: TRBJ1-1
V gene: TRBV7-9
D gene: TRBD1
clone size: NA
CDR3 DNA: TGTGCCAGCAGCTTAGCGCTGGGGACAGGGGGCACGAAGAACACTGAAGCTTTCTTT
CDR3 protein: CASSLALGTGGTKNTEAFF

J gene: TRBJ2-3
V gene: TRBV9
D gene: NA
clone size: NA
CDR3 DNA: TGTGCCAGCAGCCAGACAGACCTTAGCGCAGATACGCAGTATTTT
CDR3 protein: CASSQTDLSADTQYF

J gene: TRBJ2-7
V gene: TRBV6-5
D gene: TRBD2
clone size: NA
CDR3 DNA: TGTGCCAGCAGTTCTCTAGCGGGAGCTGTACACGAGCAGTACTTC
CDR3 protein: CASSSLAGAVHEQYF

J gene: TRBJ1-2
V gene: TRBV5-1
D gene: NA
clone size: NA
CDR3 DNA: TGCGCCAGCAGCCCACTCGGACCTGACTATGGCTACACCTTC
CDR3 protein: CASSPLGPDYGYTF

J gene: TRBJ2-5
V gene: TRBV7-6
D gene: TRBD1
clone size: NA
CDR3 DNA: TGTGCCAGCAGCACGAGACAGGGGAAGGGGGAGACCCAGTACTTC
CDR3 protein: CASSTRQGKGETQYF

J gene: TRBJ2-7
V gene: TRBV11-2
D gene: NA
clone size: NA
CDR3 DNA: TGTGCCAGCACCGGGGGAAGGATGAGCTACGAGCAGTACTTC
CDR3 protein: CASTGGRMSYEQYF

J gene: TRBJ2-1
V gene: TRBV18
D gene: TRBD1
clone size: NA
CDR3 DNA: TGTGCCAGCTCACCAAGACAGGGGGACAATGAGCAGTTCTTC
CDR3 protein: CASSPRQGDNEQFF

J gene: TRBJ2-7
V gene: TRBV6-6
D gene: NA
clone size: NA
CDR3 DNA: TGTGCCAGCAGTCTCAAAGCGGGCTCAAGCTCCTACGAGCAGTACTTC
CDR3 protein: CASSLKAGSSSYEQYF

J gene: TRBJ2-1
V gene: TRBV19
D gene: NA
clone size: NA
CDR3 DNA: TGTGCCAGTAGTATTGAAGGTGGCAGGGGAAGCAATGAGCAGTTCTTC
CDR3 protein: CASSIEGGRGSNEQFF

J gene: TRBJ2-1
V gene: TRBV2
D gene: NA
clone size: NA
CDR3 DNA: TGTGCCAGCAGCCCTCTAAGAAGCTCCTACAATGAGCAGTTCTTC
CDR3 protein: CASSPLRSSYNEQFF